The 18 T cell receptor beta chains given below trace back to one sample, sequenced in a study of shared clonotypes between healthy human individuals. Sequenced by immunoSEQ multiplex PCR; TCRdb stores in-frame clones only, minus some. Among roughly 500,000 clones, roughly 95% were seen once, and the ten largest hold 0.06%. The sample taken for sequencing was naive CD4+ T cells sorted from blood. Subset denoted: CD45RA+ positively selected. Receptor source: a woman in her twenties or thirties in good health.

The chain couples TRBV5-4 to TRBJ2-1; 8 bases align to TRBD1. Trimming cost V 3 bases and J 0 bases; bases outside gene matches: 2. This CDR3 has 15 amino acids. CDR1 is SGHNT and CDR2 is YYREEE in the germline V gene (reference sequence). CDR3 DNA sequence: TGTGCCAGCAGCTCCGGGACAGGCTCCTACAATGAGCAGTTCTTC. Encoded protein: CASSSGTGSYNEQFF. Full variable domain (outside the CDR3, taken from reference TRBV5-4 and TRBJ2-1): ETGVTQSPTHLIKTRGQQVTLRCSSQSGHNTVSWYQQALGQGPQFIFQYYREEENGRGNFPPRFSGLQFPNYSSELNVNALELDDSALYLCASSSGTGSYNEQFFGPGTRLTVL.

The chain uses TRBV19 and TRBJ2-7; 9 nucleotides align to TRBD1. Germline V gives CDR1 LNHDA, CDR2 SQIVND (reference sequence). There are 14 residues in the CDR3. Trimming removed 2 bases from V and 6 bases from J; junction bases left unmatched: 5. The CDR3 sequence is CASSITGGASEQYF. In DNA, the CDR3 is TGTGCCAGTAGTATAACAGGGGGCGCTTCCGAGCAGTACTTC. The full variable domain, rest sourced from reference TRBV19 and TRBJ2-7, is DGGITQSPKYLFRKEGQNVTLSCEQNLNHDAMYWYRQDPGQGLRLIYYSQIVNDFQKGDIAEGYSVSREKKESFPLTVTSAQKNPTAFYLCASSITGGASEQYFGPGTRLTVT.

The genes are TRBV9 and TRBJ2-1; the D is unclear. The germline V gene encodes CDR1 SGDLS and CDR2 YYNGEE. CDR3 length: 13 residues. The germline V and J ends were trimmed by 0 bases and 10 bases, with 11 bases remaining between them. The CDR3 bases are TGTGCCAGCAGCGTAGTGCTGGGTGCGGAGCAGTTCTTC. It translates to CASSVVLGAEQFF.

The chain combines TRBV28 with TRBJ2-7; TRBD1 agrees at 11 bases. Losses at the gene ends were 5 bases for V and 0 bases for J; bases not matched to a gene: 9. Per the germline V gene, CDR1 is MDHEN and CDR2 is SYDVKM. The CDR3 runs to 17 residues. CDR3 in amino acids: CASSDPPDRGPSYEQYF. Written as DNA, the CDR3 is TGTGCCAGCAGTGACCCTCCGGACAGGGGGCCCTCCTACGAGCAGTACTTC.

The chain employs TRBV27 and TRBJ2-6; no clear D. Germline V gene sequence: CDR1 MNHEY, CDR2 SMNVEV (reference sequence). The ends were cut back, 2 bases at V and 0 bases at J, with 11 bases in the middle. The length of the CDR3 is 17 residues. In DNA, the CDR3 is TGTGCCAGCAGTTTACAGAAAAGTGGCTCTGGGGCCAACGTCCTGACTTTC. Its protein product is CASSLQKSGSGANVLTF.

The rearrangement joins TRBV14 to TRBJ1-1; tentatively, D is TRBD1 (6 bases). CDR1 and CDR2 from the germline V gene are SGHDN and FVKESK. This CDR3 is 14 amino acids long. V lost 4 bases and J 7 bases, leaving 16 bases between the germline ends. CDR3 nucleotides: TGTGCCAGCAGCCTCATCGGGGGGGCATTTGAAGCTTTCTTT. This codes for CASSLIGGAFEAFF.

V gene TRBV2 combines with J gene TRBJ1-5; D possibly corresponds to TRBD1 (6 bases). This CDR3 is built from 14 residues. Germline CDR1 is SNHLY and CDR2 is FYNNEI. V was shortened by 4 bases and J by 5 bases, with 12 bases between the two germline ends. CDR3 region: CASSVQGSDQPQHF. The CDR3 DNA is TGTGCCAGCAGTGTACAGGGTAGTGATCAGCCCCAGCATTTT.

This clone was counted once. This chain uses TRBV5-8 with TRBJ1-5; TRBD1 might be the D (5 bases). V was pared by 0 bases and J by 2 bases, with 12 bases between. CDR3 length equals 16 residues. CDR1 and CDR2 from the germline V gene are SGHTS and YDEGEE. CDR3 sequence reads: CASSLGRGWGNQPQHF. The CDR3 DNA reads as TGTGCCAGCAGCTTGGGGCGGGGCTGGGGCAATCAGCCCCAGCATTTT.

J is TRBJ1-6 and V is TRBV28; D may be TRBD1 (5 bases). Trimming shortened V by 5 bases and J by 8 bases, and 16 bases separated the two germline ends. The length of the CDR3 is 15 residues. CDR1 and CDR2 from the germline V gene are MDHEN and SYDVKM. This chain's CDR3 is CASSMLPGRDSPLHF. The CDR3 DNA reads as TGTGCCAGCAGTATGCTTCCAGGGAGGGATTCACCCCTCCACTTT.

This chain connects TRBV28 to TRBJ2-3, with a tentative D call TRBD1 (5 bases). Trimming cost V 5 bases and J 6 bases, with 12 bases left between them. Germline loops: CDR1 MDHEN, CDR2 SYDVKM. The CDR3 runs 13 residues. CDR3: CASSPPGYDTQYF. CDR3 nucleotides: TGTGCCAGCAGTCCACCAGGGTACGATACGCAGTATTTT. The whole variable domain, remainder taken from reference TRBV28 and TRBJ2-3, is DVKVTQSSRYLVKRTGEKVFLECVQDMDHENMFWYRQDPGLGLRLIYFSYDVKMKEKGDIPEGYSVSREKKERFSLILESASTNQTSMYLCASSPPGYDTQYFGPGTRLTVL.

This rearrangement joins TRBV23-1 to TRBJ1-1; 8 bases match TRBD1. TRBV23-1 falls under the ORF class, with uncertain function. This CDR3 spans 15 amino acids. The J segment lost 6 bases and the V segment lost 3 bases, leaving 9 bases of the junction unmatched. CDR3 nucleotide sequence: TGCGCCAGCAGTCAGGCACAGGGGGACGGCGCTGAAGCTTTCTTT. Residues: CASSQAQGDGAEAFF.

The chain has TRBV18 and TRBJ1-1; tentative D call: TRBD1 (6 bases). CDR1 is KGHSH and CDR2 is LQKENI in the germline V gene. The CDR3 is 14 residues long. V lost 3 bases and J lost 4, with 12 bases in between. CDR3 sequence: CASSPLSGVTEAFF. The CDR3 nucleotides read TGTGCCAGCTCACCTCTCTCAGGGGTCACTGAAGCTTTCTTT. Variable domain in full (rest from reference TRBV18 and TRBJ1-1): NAGVMQNPRHLVRRRGQEARLRCSPMKGHSHVYWYRQLPEEGLKFMVYLQKENIIDESGMPKERFSAEFPKEGPSILRIQQVVRGDSAAYFCASSPLSGVTEAFFGQGTRLTVV.

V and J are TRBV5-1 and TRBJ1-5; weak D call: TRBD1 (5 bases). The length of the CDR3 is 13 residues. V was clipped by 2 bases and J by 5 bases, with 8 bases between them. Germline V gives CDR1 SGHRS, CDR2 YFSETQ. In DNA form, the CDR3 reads TGCGCCAGCAGCTTCGAAGGGGATCAGCCCCAGCATTTT. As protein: CASSFEGDQPQHF.

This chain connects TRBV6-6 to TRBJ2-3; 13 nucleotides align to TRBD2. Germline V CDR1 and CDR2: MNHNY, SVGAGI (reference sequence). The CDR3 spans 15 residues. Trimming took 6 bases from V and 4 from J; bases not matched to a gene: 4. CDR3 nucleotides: TGTGCCAGCAGCCCCGGACTAGCGGGAGCAGATACGCAGTATTTT. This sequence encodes CASSPGLAGADTQYF.

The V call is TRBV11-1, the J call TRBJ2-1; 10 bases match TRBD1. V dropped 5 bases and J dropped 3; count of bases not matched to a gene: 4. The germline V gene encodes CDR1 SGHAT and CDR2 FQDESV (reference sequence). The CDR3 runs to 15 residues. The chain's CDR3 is CASSRGQGVYNEQFF. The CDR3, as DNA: TGTGCCAGCAGCCGCGGACAGGGGGTCTACAATGAGCAGTTCTTC.

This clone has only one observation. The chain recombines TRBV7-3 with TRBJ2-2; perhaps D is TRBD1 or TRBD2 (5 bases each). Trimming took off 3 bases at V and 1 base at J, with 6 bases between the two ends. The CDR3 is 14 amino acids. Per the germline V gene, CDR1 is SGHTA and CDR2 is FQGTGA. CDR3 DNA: TGTGCCAGCAGCTTGGGGGTGAACACCGGGGAGCTGTTTTTT. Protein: CASSLGVNTGELFF.

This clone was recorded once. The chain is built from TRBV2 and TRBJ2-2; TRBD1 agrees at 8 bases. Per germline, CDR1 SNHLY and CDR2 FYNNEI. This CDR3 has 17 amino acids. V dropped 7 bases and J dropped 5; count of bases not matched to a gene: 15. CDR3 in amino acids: CASNQPKDRVGTGELFF. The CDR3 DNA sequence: TGTGCCAGCAATCAACCCAAGGACAGGGTGGGAACCGGGGAGCTGTTTTTT. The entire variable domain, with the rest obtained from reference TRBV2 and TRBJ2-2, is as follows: EPEVTQTPSHQVTQMGQEVILRCVPISNHLYFYWYRQILGQKVEFLVSFYNNEISEKSEIFDDQFSVERPDGSNFTLKIRSTKLEDSAMYFCASNQPKDRVGTGELFFGEGSRLTVL.

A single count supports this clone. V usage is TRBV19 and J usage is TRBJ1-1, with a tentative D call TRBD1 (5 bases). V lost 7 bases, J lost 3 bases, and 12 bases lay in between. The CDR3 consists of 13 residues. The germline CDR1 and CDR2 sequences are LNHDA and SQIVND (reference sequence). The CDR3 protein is CASTPGTYTEAFF. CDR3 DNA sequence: TGTGCCAGTACCCCCGGGACGTACACTGAAGCTTTCTTT.